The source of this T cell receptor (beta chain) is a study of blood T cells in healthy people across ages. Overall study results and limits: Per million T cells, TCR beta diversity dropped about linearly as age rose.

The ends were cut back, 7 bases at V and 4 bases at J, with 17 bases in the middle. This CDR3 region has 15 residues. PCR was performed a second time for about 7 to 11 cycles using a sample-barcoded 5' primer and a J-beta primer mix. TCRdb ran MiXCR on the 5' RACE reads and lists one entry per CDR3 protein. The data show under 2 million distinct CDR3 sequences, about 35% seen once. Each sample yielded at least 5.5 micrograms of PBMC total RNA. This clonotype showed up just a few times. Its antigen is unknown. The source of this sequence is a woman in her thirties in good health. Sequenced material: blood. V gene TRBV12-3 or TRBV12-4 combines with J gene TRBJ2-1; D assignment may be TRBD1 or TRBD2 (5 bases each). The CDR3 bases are TGTGCCAGCACCCCCCGGGACGTCTCATACAATGAGCAGTTCTTC. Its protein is CASTPRDVSYNEQFF.